The 2 T cell receptor beta chains listed next were all sequenced from one sample in a study of blood T cell repertoires in COVID-19. Assay used: immunoSEQ multiplex PCR; TCRdb lists only in-frame clones, some missing. The sample includes around 60,000 clones, roughly 90% seen only once; the top ten take roughly 4%. The material sequenced was peripheral blood. The receptors stem from a middle-aged man with active COVID-19.

This clone was detected a few times. The genes are TRBV6-5 and TRBJ2-7; 8 bases line up with TRBD2. Germline-derived CDR1 and CDR2 are MNHEY and SVGAGI. With V trimmed by 0 bases and J by 4 bases, 5 bases remained unmatched. This CDR3 has 15 residues. CDR3 nucleotides: TGTGCCAGCAGTTACTCGAATAGCGGGGAGTACGAGCAGTACTTC. Its protein product is CASSYSNSGEYEQYF.

In DNA, the CDR3 is TGTGCCAGCAGCCTCCGGGACAGGGGGGTTCACGAGCAGTACTTC. Its protein is CASSLRDRGVHEQYF. V usage is TRBV11-1 and J usage is TRBJ2-7, with 11 bases aligning to TRBD1. The junction had 8 bases not matched to a gene; V was cut back by 5 bases and J by 5 bases. Per the germline V gene, CDR1 is SGHAT and CDR2 is FQDESV (reference sequence). CDR3 length: 15 residues.